There are a few counts of the clone carrying this T cell receptor (beta chain). From germline, CDR1 is DFQATT and CDR2 SNEGSKA (reference sequence). The CDR3 sequence is 12 residues long. V was cut by 3 bases and J by 0 bases, with 5 bases left in between. The data were obtained in a study of T cells in Graves' hyperthyroidism and ophthalmopathy. Authors of the study amplified TCR beta CDR3 regions from RNA transcripts. TCR CDR3 underwent first-round RT-PCR with the HTBI primer set. TCRdb ran MiXCR on the multiplex PCR reads and lists one entry per CDR3 protein. The table includes approximately 400,000 distinct CDR3 sequences, more than 15% detected once.

The clonotype was recovered from a woman aged 18-29 years with Graves' hyperthyroidism. Sequencing was performed on blood. The chain has TRBV20-1 and TRBJ2-5; unclear D gene. The CDR3 is CSASLYQETQYF. DNA for the CDR3: TGCAGTGCTAGCTTGTACCAAGAGACCCAGTACTTC.